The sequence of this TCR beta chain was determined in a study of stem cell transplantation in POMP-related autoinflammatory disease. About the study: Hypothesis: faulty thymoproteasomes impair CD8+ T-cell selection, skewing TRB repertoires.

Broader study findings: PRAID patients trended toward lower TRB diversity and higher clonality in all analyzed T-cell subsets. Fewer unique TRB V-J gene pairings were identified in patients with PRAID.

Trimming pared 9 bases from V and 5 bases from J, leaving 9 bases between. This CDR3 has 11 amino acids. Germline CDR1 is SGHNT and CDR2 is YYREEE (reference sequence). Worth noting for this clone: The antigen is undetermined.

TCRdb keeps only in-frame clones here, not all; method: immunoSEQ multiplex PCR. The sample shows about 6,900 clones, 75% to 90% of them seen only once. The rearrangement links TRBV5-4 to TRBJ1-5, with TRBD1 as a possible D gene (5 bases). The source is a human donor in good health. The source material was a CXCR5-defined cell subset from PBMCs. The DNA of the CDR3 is TGTGCCACAGGAGGGGATCAGCCCCAGCATTTT. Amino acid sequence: CATGGDQPQHF.